Described below is a single T cell receptor beta chain sequence and its context. Reverse transcription of roughly 0.5 to 1 ug RNA was carried out with random hexamers. MiXCR, applied by TCRdb to the immunoSEQ multiplex PCR reads, yields one record per CDR3 protein. The table records about 150,000 distinct CDR3 sequences, 90% to 95% of them present only once. Trimming pared 5 bases from V and 6 bases from J, leaving 13 bases between. Germline CDR1 is SSHAT and CDR2 is FNYEAQ (reference sequence). The CDR3 length is 14 residues. Sequencing targeted TCR beta in blood CD8+ and CD4+ T cells. Those who served as multiple sclerosis controls were treatment-naive patients with stable or active relapsing-remitting disease. While CD8+ and CD4+ T cells were isolated negatively, TEMRA cells were enriched by FACS. This sample was included in a study of CD8 T cells in Susac syndrome.

The source is a human donor with multiple sclerosis. The sample was CD4+ T cells from PBMCs. J is TRBJ2-2 and V is TRBV7-7; the D gene is possibly TRBD1 (5 bases). The DNA of the CDR3 is TGTGCCAGCAGCCCATCCAGGGTAGCCGGGGAGCTGTTTTTT. Its protein is CASSPSRVAGELFF.